Listed below are T cell receptor beta chains from one sample, sequenced in a study of blood T cell repertoires in COVID-19. The data were produced by immunoSEQ multiplex PCR, yet TCRdb's version contains in-frame clones alone and is incomplete. The data show about 210,000 clones, about nine tenths seen once. Sequencing input: peripheral blood. The origin of the receptors is a woman aged 40 to 50 with acute or convalescent COVID-19. Both conserved end residues are part of each CDR3. D genes are given only for firm matches. Clone size is not always given. Where it is, it says once, few, many or a class for expanded clones.

v_gene	abundance	d_gene	j_gene	CDR3aa	CDR3nt
TRBV6-4	once	TRBD2	TRBJ2-1	CASSDDTGGRDEQFF	TGTGCCAGCAGTGACGATACGGGGGGGCGAGATGAGCAGTTCTTC
TRBV5-1	-	-	TRBJ1-1	CASSSLGGVMNTEAFF	TGCGCCAGCAGCTCCCTCGGGGGGGTTATGAACACTGAAGCTTTCTTT
TRBV6-5	-	-	TRBJ1-5	CATAKGNQPQHF	TGTGCCACCGCTAAGGGGAATCAGCCCCAGCATTTT
TRBV6-5	-	-	TRBJ1-1	CASSYEGSGDTEAFF	TGTGCCAGCAGTTACGAGGGCAGTGGGGACACTGAAGCTTTCTTT
TRBV30	-	TRBD1	TRBJ1-1	CAWSPLGQANTEAFF	TGTGCCTGGAGTCCCCTGGGACAGGCGAACACTGAAGCTTTCTTT
TRBV7-2	-	-	TRBJ1-3	CASSSFPGNTIYF	TGTGCCAGCAGCTCCTTTCCTGGAAACACCATATATTTT
TRBV5-5	-	-	TRBJ1-1	CASSLGSGNTEAFF	TGTGCCAGCAGCTTGGGGTCGGGGAACACTGAAGCTTTCTTT
TRBV11-2	-	TRBD2	TRBJ2-2	CASSSHSGGHTGELFF	TGTGCCAGCAGCTCCCATAGCGGGGGACACACCGGGGAGCTGTTTTTT
TRBV6-6	-	-	TRBJ1-2	CASKARENYGYTF	TGTGCCAGCAAAGCCAGGGAAAACTATGGCTACACCTTC
TRBV5-1	-	TRBD1	TRBJ1-2	CASSTGQGEFDGYTF	TGCGCCAGCAGCACCGGACAGGGAGAATTCGATGGCTACACCTTC